These 13 T cell receptor beta chains share one sample of origin, sequenced in a study of blood T cell repertoires in COVID-19. Clones were sequenced by immunoSEQ multiplex PCR, and TCRdb holds only the in-frame ones, with some missing. The data show under 250,000 clones, about nine tenths seen once. Input material: peripheral blood. These receptors came from a man aged 25 to 40 with COVID-19, enrolled during active disease.

V usage is TRBV6-1 and J usage is TRBJ1-5, with no clear D. Trimming pared 3 bases from V and 4 bases from J, leaving 7 bases between. This CDR3 is built from 13 residues. CDR1 and CDR2 (germline): MNHNS, SASEGT. The CDR3 sequence: CASSERRNQPQHF. The CDR3 DNA reads TGTGCCAGCAGTGAGAGGAGAAATCAGCCCCAGCATTTT.

The J gene is TRBJ1-1, the V gene TRBV6-5; no reliable D call. CDR3 size: 15 residues. V shed 5 bases and J shed 0 bases, with 13 bases lying between them. The germline CDR1 and CDR2 sequences are MNHEY and SVGAGI. The CDR3 DNA follows: TGTGCCAGCAGTACTACGGGAATCATGAACACTGAAGCTTTCTTT. Translating gives CASSTTGIMNTEAFF.

The chain carries TRBV19 and TRBJ1-1, with TRBD1 matching over 8 bases. Losses at the gene ends were 9 bases for V and 0 bases for J; bases not matched to a gene: 3. The CDR3 consists of 13 residues. CDR1 and CDR2 from the germline V gene are LNHDA and SQIVND (reference sequence). The CDR3 here is CASGTGMNTEAFF. The CDR3 nucleotides are TGTGCCAGCGGGACAGGCATGAACACTGAAGCTTTCTTT. Using reference TRBV19 and TRBJ1-1 for the parts outside the CDR3, the full variable domain is DGGITQSPKYLFRKEGQNVTLSCEQNLNHDAMYWYRQDPGQGLRLIYYSQIVNDFQKGDIAEGYSVSREKKESFPLTVTSAQKNPTAFYLCASGTGMNTEAFFGQGTRLTVV.

The chain joins TRBV9 to TRBJ2-7; D uncertain. The CDR3 loop spans 15 amino acids. The ends were cut back, 0 bases at V and 5 bases at J, with 15 bases in the middle. CDR1 and CDR2 from the germline V gene are SGDLS and YYNGEE. The CDR3 DNA reads TGTGCCAGCAGCGTAGAAATGAGGAGTCCGAACGAGCAGTACTTC. This codes for CASSVEMRSPNEQYF.

The chain links TRBV29-1 to TRBJ1-4; 7 bases line up with TRBD1. From germline, CDR1 is SQVTM and CDR2 ANQGSEA. Trimming removed 5 bases from V and 8 bases from J; junction bases left unmatched: 14. The CDR3 loop spans 15 amino acids. The CDR3 sequence: CSVSYLGGVEEKLFF. CDR3 bases: TGCAGCGTTTCATACCTAGGGGGCGTAGAGGAAAAACTGTTTTTT.

The chain recombines TRBV7-3 with TRBJ2-3; weak D call: TRBD1 (6 bases). Germline V gene lookup returns CDR1 SGHTA and CDR2 FQGTGA. This CDR3 has 13 residues. Trimming cost V 4 bases and J 5 bases, with 10 bases left between them. CDR3 amino acids: CASSSQGGDTQYF. Here the CDR3 DNA reads TGTGCCAGCAGCTCACAAGGGGGAGATACGCAGTATTTT.

The chain couples TRBV5-1 to TRBJ1-4, with 8 bases identical to TRBD1. This CDR3 has 16 residues. The germline V gene has CDR1 SGHRS and CDR2 YFSETQ. V lost 9 bases, J lost 3 bases, and 13 bases stayed unmatched. The CDR3 protein is CATRTGSGGANEKLFF. Here the CDR3 DNA reads TGCGCCACCAGGACAGGGAGCGGAGGGGCTAATGAAAAACTGTTTTTT.

The chain recombines TRBV7-2 with TRBJ1-2; no definite D call. The CDR3 runs to 14 residues. From germline, CDR1 is SGHTA and CDR2 FQGNSA. V was pared by 1 base and J by 8 bases, with 14 bases between. The CDR3, as DNA: TGTGCCAGCAGCTTAGGAGGGATCATCCACGGCTACACCTTC. This gives the protein CASSLGGIIHGYTF.

The V gene is TRBV5-1, the J gene TRBJ2-2; 8 positions match TRBD1. This CDR3 contains 14 residues. The germline gives CDR1 SGHRS, CDR2 YFSETQ. V shed 5 bases and J 6 bases; nucleotides not matched to a gene: 6. The CDR3: CASSQDRVAGELFF. The CDR3, as DNA: TGCGCCAGCAGTCAGGACAGGGTGGCCGGGGAGCTGTTTTTT.

The rearrangement links TRBV7-2 to TRBJ2-1, with 7 bases fitting TRBD2. The CDR3 has 16 amino acids. With 0 bases clipped from V and 2 bases from J, the junction kept 4 bases outside the gene matches. Germline V gene sequence: CDR1 SGHTA, CDR2 FQGNSA. CDR3: CASSLAAGEAYNEQFF. The CDR3 nucleotides read TGTGCCAGCAGCTTAGCGGCGGGGGAAGCCTACAATGAGCAGTTCTTC.

The J gene is TRBJ2-7, the V gene TRBV7-9; 8 bases align to TRBD1. The CDR3 length is 14 residues. The germline V gene encodes CDR1 SEHNR and CDR2 FQNEAQ (reference sequence). Germline trimming cut 5 bases from V and 6 bases from J; bases unmatched to any gene: 9. DNA for the CDR3: TGTGCCAGCAGCCCCCGGACAGGGTTGGTCGAGCAGTACTTC. This translates into CASSPRTGLVEQYF.

J is TRBJ1-2 and V is TRBV21-1; the DNA was not used to check the table's D call, TRBD1. TRBV21-1 is a recognized pseudogene. CDR3 length: 14 amino acids. CDR3 sequence: CASSKVETGSGYTF. The CDR3 DNA sequence: TGTGCCAGCAGCAAAGTGGAGACAGGGTCCGGCTACACCTTC.

The rearrangement uses TRBV3-1 (or the pseudogene TRBV3-2) and TRBJ2-7; the match to TRBD1 covers 10 bases. This CDR3 comprises 15 residues. From germline, CDR1 is LGHDT and CDR2 YNNKEL (reference sequence). Trimming removed 5 bases from V and 6 bases from J; junction bases left unmatched: 10. CDR3 DNA sequence: TGTGCCAGCAGCTCCCGGGACAGGGGACGGGGCGAGCAGTACTTC. Encoded protein: CASSSRDRGRGEQYF.